Given below is one T cell receptor beta chain in context. The antigen remains undetermined. The data stem from a study of T cell responses to AZD1222 COVID-19 vaccine. General observations from the study: At baseline, just 5 or 6 AZD1222 recipients tested seropositive.

Here immunoSEQ multiplex PCR was the method, and the copy in TCRdb shows in-frame clones only, minus some. This table holds 78,000 or so clones, about 78% found once. In germline, CDR1 is SEHNR, CDR2 FQNEAQ (reference sequence). The CDR3 covers 16 residues. V was pared by 5 bases and J by 4 bases, with 13 bases of the junction left unmatched. This receptor was obtained from an adult who received the AZD1222 COVID-19 vaccine. Sequenced here: peripheral blood, sampled 28 days after the second AZD1222 dose. This chain connects TRBV7-9 to TRBJ1-2; 7 bases agree with TRBD1. The CDR3 DNA sequence: TGTGCCAGCAGCCAGCAGGCCGGGACAGCCGCCTATGGCTACACCTTC. Its translation is CASSQQAGTAAYGYTF. Together with reference TRBV7-9 and TRBJ1-2, the CDR3 gives the full variable domain: DTGVSQNPRHKITKRGQNVTFRCDPISEHNRLYWYRQTLGQGPEFLTYFQNEAQLEKSRLLSDRFSAERPKGSFSTLEIQRTEQGDSAMYLCASSQQAGTAAYGYTFGSGTRLTVV.